This T cell receptor beta chain is from a study of blood T cell repertoires in COVID-19. This clone is labeled medium-sized. V shed 0 bases and J shed 3 bases, with 20 bases lying between them. CDR3 length equals 18 residues. Germline V gene sequence: CDR1 MGHRA, CDR2 YSYEKL. Some clones are missing from TCRdb's copy, which holds only in-frame ones; the method was immunoSEQ multiplex PCR. Here the sample spans about 67,000 clones, around 87% being singletons. The chain combines TRBV4-1 with TRBJ1-1; D perhaps matches TRBD1 (6 bases). The clonotype was recovered from a man aged 50-59 years with active COVID-19. The sample consisted of peripheral blood. The CDR3 spells CASSQDMQGSAGDTEAFF. The CDR3 nucleotides read TGCGCCAGCAGCCAAGATATGCAGGGGTCGGCTGGAGACACTGAAGCTTTCTTT.